This TCR beta chain came from a study of beta chain features in type 1 diabetes. With V trimmed by 0 bases and J by 0 bases, 9 bases remained unmatched. The CDR3 has 18 amino acids. The germline CDR1 and CDR2 sequences are MNHEY and SMNVEV (reference sequence). Reverse transcribing all isolated RNA meant expressed TCRB transcripts were sequenced. Sequenced by immunoSEQ multiplex PCR; TCRdb stores in-frame clones only, minus some. Of under 950,000 clones in the sample, about a sixth were seen once. This clone turned up a few times. The sequenced sample was naive CD4+ T cells from blood. This receptor was identified in a woman in her late teens or twenties in good health. The chain links TRBV27 to TRBJ2-3; 7 positions agree with TRBD2. The CDR3, as DNA: TGTGCCAGCAGTTTATCTCAGCTAGCGGCACCTAGCACAGATACGCAGTATTTT. Its protein product is CASSLSQLAAPSTDTQYF.